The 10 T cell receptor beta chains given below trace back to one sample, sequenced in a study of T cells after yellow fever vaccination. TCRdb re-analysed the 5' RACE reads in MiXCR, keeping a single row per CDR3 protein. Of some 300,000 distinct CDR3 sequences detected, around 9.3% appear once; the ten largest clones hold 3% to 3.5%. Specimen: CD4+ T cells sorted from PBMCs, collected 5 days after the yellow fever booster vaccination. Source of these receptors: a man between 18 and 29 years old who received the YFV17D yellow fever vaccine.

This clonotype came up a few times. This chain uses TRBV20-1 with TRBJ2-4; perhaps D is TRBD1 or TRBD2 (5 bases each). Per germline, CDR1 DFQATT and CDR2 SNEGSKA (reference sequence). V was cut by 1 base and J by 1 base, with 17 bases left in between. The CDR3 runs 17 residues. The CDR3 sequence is CSARGGPDHLAKNIQYF. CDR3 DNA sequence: TGCAGTGCTAGAGGGGGACCGGACCACTTGGCCAAAAACATTCAGTACTTC.

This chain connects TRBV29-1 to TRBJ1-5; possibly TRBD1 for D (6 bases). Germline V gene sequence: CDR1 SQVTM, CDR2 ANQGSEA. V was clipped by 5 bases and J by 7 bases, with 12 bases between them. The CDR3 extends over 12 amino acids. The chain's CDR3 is CSVSQGNQPQHF. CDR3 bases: TGCAGCGTTTCCCAGGGGAACCAGCCCCAGCATTTT.

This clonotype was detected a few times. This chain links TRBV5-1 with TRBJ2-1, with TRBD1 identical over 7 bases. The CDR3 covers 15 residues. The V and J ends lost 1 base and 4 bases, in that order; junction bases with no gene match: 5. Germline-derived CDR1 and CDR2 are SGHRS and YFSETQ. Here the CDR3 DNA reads TGCGCCAGCAGCTTGATACAGGGGACATACAATGAGCAGTTCTTC. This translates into CASSLIQGTYNEQFF.

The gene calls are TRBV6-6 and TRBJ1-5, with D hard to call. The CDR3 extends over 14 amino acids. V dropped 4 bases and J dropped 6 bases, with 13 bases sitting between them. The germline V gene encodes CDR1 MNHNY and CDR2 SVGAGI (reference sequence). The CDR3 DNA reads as TGTGCCAGCAGTTTCGGCCAGGTCAGTCAGCCCCAGCATTTT. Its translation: CASSFGQVSQPQHF.

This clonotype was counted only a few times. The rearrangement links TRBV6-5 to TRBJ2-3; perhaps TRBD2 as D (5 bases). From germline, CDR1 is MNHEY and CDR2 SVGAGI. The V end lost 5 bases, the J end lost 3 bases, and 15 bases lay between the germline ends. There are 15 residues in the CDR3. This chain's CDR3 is CASSPPGVQTDTQYF. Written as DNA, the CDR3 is TGTGCCAGCAGTCCTCCCGGGGTACAAACAGATACGCAGTATTTT.

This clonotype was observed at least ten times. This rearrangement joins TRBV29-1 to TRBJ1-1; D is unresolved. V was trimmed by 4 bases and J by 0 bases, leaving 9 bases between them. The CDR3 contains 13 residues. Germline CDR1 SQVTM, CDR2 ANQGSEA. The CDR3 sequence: CSVVRLMNTEAFF. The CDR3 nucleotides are TGCAGCGTTGTAAGGCTCATGAACACTGAAGCTTTCTTT.

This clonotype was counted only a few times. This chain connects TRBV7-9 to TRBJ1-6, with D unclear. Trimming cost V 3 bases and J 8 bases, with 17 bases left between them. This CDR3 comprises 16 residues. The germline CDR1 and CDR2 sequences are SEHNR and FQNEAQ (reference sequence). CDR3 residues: CASSFLSGGPDSPLHF. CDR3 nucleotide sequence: TGTGCCAGCAGCTTTCTGTCAGGAGGTCCTGATTCACCCCTCCACTTT.

CDR3 amino acids: CAWSEGMVGNTIYF. The DNA for the CDR3 is TGTGCCTGGAGTGAGGGGATGGTTGGAAACACCATATATTTT. The chain uses TRBV30 and TRBJ1-3, with D perhaps TRBD1 (5 bases). Germline V gene data show CDR1 as GTSNPN and CDR2 as SVGIG (reference sequence). Trimming stripped 1 base from V and 3 bases from J, with 10 bases between. The CDR3 sequence is 14 residues long.

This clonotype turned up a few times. The CDR3 coding sequence is TGTGCCAGCAGTGCAGGGGCCCTCACTGAAGCTTTCTTT. Translated, it gives CASSAGALTEAFF. V and J are TRBV11-2 and TRBJ1-1; TRBD1 is a possible D gene (6 bases). This CDR3 has 13 residues. The V gene's germline CDR1 is SGHAT and CDR2 FQNNGV. V was shortened by 6 bases and J by 4 bases, with 12 bases between the two germline ends. The full variable domain, rest sourced from reference TRBV11-2 and TRBJ1-1, is EAGVAQSPRYKIIEKRQSVAFWCNPISGHATLYWYQQILGQGPKLLIQFQNNGVVDDSQLPKDRFSAERLKGVDSTLKIQPAKLEDSAVYLCASSAGALTEAFFGQGTRLTVV.

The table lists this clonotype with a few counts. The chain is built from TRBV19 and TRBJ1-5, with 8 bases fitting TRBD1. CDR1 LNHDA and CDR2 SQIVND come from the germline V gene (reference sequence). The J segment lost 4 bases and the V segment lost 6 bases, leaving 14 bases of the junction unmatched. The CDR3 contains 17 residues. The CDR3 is CASSQARDRLGNQPQHF. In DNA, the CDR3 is TGTGCCAGTAGCCAGGCCCGGGACAGGTTGGGGAATCAGCCCCAGCATTTT.